This T cell receptor (beta chain) was retrieved from a study of blood T cell repertoires in COVID-19 (dated by TCRdb to about 2020). For the study in its entirety: Samples from collaborators originated in the United States, Italy and Spain and spanned both the acute and convalescent phases of COVID-19. Nearly every sample came with metadata listing a de-identified subject ID, COVID-19 status, age in years and sex. Where HLA class I and class II types were available, the types were taken from metadata supplied by the sample provider, not from assay-based typing. Subjects who had been exposed to COVID-19, were actively infected with it, or had recovered from it provided the deeply sampled blood TCRbeta repertoires that made up the dataset. The repertoires were released in a freely available public database intended as a resource for research on the immune response to SARS-CoV-2. The prospective study material was composed of cDNA or gDNA derived from T cells, B-cell-depleted T cells, or PBMCs. The samples were drawn from two sources: the first 160 participants of the ongoing ImmuneRACE study, and 1,254 subjects contributed by 6 global collaborators. Study-wide findings and limitations: The amount of clinical and demographic metadata varied by source and participant and was provided uncurated.

With regard to this clone: No cognate antigen has been identified for it. Within one base of it there is no much larger clone, and no base qualities were kept.

Participants in the prospective study were enrolled through a virtual design, were aged roughly 18 to 90 years, and lived in roughly 24 United States geographic areas. To assign participants to cohorts, the prospective study relied on clinical history that participants themselves reported in a screening survey and a study questionnaire. Exposed participants were defined as having been in contact with someone with a PCR-confirmed or clinician-diagnosed COVID-19 case within 2 weeks of study entry. Mobile phlebotomists in the prospective study collected whole blood, serum and a nasopharyngeal or oropharyngeal swab from every participant. Additional blood draws and questionnaires over a roughly two-month period could optionally be provided by prospective study participants. Prospective study blood samples were shipped either frozen or at room temperature before DNA extraction. The germline V gene yields KGHSH for CDR1 and LQKENI for CDR2. There are 14 amino acids in the CDR3, from cysteine to phenylalanine inclusive. Solely the CDR3 DNA is kept, with 42 bases framed from the first base. V drops 3 bases and J drops 5 bases, leaving 11 bases in between.

The immunoSEQ Assay, a bias-controlled multiplex PCR, was used to amplify TCRbeta CDR3 regions from genomic DNA. Under the source paper's analysis protocol: The number of nucleated cells in each sample was estimated by amplification of reference gene primers within the assay. To quantify the absolute abundance of each unique TCRbeta CDR3 rearrangement, sequence reads were collapsed and filtered. For each sample, productive Simpson clonality was calculated as the square root of Simpson's diversity index across productive rearrangements. This immuneACCESS table, as held by TCRdb, lists in-frame sequences with V and J called but not all clones. Of the missing ones, under half trace to an unresolved V gene in checked studies; the others have no known cause. D and trimming were read from the DNA, whereas the V and J calls and clone size are those reported in that table. In all, the sample holds 220,000 or so clones, and approximately 90% of those were seen once. Roughly 0.95% of the sample goes to the ten largest clones.

The chain is made from TRBV18 and TRBJ1-5; D gene: possibly TRBD1, on 6 matching bases. The sequenced sample was PBMCs or T cells enriched from blood (not recorded which). This TCR was sampled from a man between 45 and 60 years old who had been exposed to COVID-19. The sequence in DNA is TGTGCCAGCTCACCTTCGACAGGAGATCAGCCCCAGCATTTT. This codes for CASSPSTGDQPQHF. Joined to the reference TRBV18 and TRBJ1-5 proteins, this CDR3 gives the full variable domain: NAGVMQNPRHLVRRRGQEARLRCSPMKGHSHVYWYRQLPEEGLKFMVYLQKENIIDESGMPKERFSAEFPKEGPSILRIQQVVRGDSAAYFCASSPSTGDQPQHFGDGTRLSIL.